The 20 T cell receptor beta chains in this list originate from one sample, sequenced in a study of T cell responses to AZD1222 COVID-19 vaccine. Produced via immunoSEQ multiplex PCR; TCRdb's table is partial and in-frame only. The sample includes some 98,000 clones, 70% to 85% of them seen just once. Sample: peripheral blood, taken 28 days after the second AZD1222 dose. These receptors were obtained from an adult who received the AZD1222 COVID-19 vaccine.

The chain uses TRBV4-3 and TRBJ2-3; 12 nucleotides agree with TRBD1. The V segment lost 4 bases and the J segment 5 bases; nucleotides outside the gene matches: 1. Germline CDR1 reads LGHNA; CDR2 reads YSLEER. This CDR3 has 14 amino acids. The CDR3 DNA reads TGCGCCAGCAGCCGGGACAGGGGGCAAGATACGCAGTATTTT. Its translation is CASSRDRGQDTQYF.

This clone was counted between two and nine times. This rearrangement joins TRBV9 to TRBJ2-7; 8 bases agree with TRBD1. The CDR3 totals 16 residues. The J segment lost 2 bases and the V segment lost 2 bases, leaving 9 bases of the junction unmatched. CDR1 and CDR2 (germline): SGDLS, YYNGEE. CDR3 sequence (DNA): TGTGCCAGCAGCGTGGGCCCGGGACAGGCCACCTACGAGCAGTACTTC. It is translated as CASSVGPGQATYEQYF. Together with reference TRBV9 and TRBJ2-7, the CDR3 gives the full variable domain: DSGVTQTPKHLITATGQRVTLRCSPRSGDLSVYWYQQSLDQGLQFLIQYYNGEERAKGNILERFSAQQFPDLHSELNLSSLELGDSALYFCASSVGPGQATYEQYFGPGTRLTVT.

J is TRBJ2-5 and V is TRBV10-3; D is possibly TRBD2 (6 bases). Germline V lookup: CDR1 ENHRY, CDR2 SYGVKD. There are 17 residues in the CDR3. V lost 4 bases and J 0 bases, leaving 18 bases between the germline ends. CDR3 sequence (DNA): TGTGCCATCAGTGGCCCTCCTAGCGATGACTACCAAGAGACCCAGTACTTC. Its protein product is CAISGPPSDDYQETQYF.

V and J are TRBV18 and TRBJ1-5, with D hard to call. Trimming stripped 6 bases from V and 3 bases from J, with 12 bases between. The CDR3 sequence is 14 residues long. CDR1 and CDR2 from the germline V gene are KGHSH and LQKENI. CDR3 coding DNA: TGTGCCAGCTCTCCGACGCGGAACAATCAGCCCCAGCATTTT. Translated, it gives CASSPTRNNQPQHF.

The J gene is TRBJ2-1, the V gene TRBV3-1 (or the pseudogene TRBV3-2); 9 bases agree with TRBD2. CDR1 and CDR2 (germline): LGHDT, YNNKEL (reference sequence). Losses at the gene ends were 0 bases for V and 7 bases for J; bases not matched to a gene: 16. The length of the CDR3 is 19 residues. For the CDR3, the DNA is TGTGCCAGCAGCCAAGAGGCCCCGGGCGGGAGGGCCAGTAGAAATGAGCAGTTCTTC. As protein: CASSQEAPGGRASRNEQFF.

This chain links TRBV11-2 with TRBJ2-1; 9 nucleotides agree with TRBD2. The CDR3 is made up of 16 amino acids. Unmatched junction bases numbered 10, after V lost 1 base and J lost 9 bases. Germline V lookup: CDR1 SGHAT, CDR2 FQNNGV. CDR3 sequence (DNA): TGTGCCAGCAGCTTAGGAGGCGGGAGGGCCCGGGGTGAGCAGTTCTTC. Translated, it gives CASSLGGGRARGEQFF.

This rearrangement joins TRBV3-1 (or the pseudogene TRBV3-2) to TRBJ2-7; a possible D gene is TRBD1 (6 bases). The CDR3 length is 15 residues. CDR1 is LGHDT, CDR2 YNNKEL, per germline (reference sequence). Trimming left V 4 bases short and J 3 bases short, with 16 bases between. In DNA, the CDR3 is TGTGCCAGCAGCCCACTTTCAGGGGTTAACTACGAGCAGTACTTC. Translation: CASSPLSGVNYEQYF.

V is TRBV5-1 and J is TRBJ2-5; D uncertain. V lost 0 bases to trimming and J lost 5 bases, with 14 bases between them. This CDR3 contains 15 residues. CDR1 is SGHRS, CDR2 YFSETQ, per germline. DNA of the CDR3: TGCGCCAGCAGCTTGGTTCTACGCCCCGAGGAGACCCAGTACTTC. Its translation: CASSLVLRPEETQYF.

This sequence joins TRBV7-6 and TRBJ1-2; D remains ambiguous. The CDR3 contains 13 residues. Germline CDR1 is SGHVS and CDR2 is FNYEAQ. The V gene lost 5 bases and the J gene lost 3 bases, with 10 bases spanning the gap. The CDR3 loop reads CASSRATDYGYTF. The DNA for the CDR3 is TGTGCCAGCAGCCGGGCCACCGACTATGGCTACACCTTC.

V is TRBV27 and J is TRBJ1-1; D call uncertain. V was trimmed by 3 bases and J by 0 bases, leaving 11 bases between them. The V gene's germline CDR1 is MNHEY and CDR2 SMNVEV (reference sequence). The CDR3 loop spans 15 amino acids. CDR3 bases: TGTGCCAGCAGTTTGTCGGCACGCATGAACACTGAAGCTTTCTTT. This gives the protein CASSLSARMNTEAFF.

The chain uses TRBV10-3 and TRBJ2-2, with 11 bases matching TRBD1. The CDR3 totals 17 residues. Germline V gene lookup returns CDR1 ENHRY and CDR2 SYGVKD. Unmatched junction bases numbered 4, after V lost 0 bases and J lost 4 bases. CDR3 loop: CAISESGQGAITGELFF. The DNA for the CDR3 is TGTGCCATCAGTGAGTCAGGACAGGGGGCTATCACCGGGGAGCTGTTTTTT.

This chain uses TRBV7-9 with TRBJ2-1; unclear D gene. This CDR3 has 15 amino acids. Trimming stripped 2 bases from V and 0 bases from J, with 8 bases between. CDR1 is SEHNR and CDR2 is FQNEAQ in the germline V gene (reference sequence). In DNA, the CDR3 is TGTGCCAGCAGCTTAATGGGGAACTCCTACAATGAGCAGTTCTTC. Translating gives CASSLMGNSYNEQFF.

This rearrangement joins TRBV7-2 to TRBJ2-1, with 7 positions matching TRBD2. V shed 1 base and J 5 bases; nucleotides not matched to a gene: 5. Germline CDR1 is SGHTA and CDR2 is FQGNSA. This CDR3 spans 15 amino acids. Written as DNA, the CDR3 is TGTGCCAGCAGCTTAGGCCCTAGCGGTAACAATGAGCAGTTCTTC. It specifies CASSLGPSGNNEQFF.

This clone was counted between two and nine times. The gene calls are TRBV7-9 and TRBJ1-2; D perhaps matches TRBD1 (5 bases). V was cut by 2 bases and J by 4 bases, with 11 bases left in between. Germline V CDR1 and CDR2: SEHNR, FQNEAQ (reference sequence). The CDR3 is 14 residues long. The CDR3 nucleotides are TGTGCCAGCAGCTTAAAAGGGGAAGGCTATGGCTACACCTTC. This encodes CASSLKGEGYGYTF.

The chain couples TRBV10-3 to TRBJ1-2; 7 nucleotides agree with TRBD1. J lost 4 bases, V lost 6 bases, and 8 bases had no gene match. The CDR3 covers 14 residues. CDR1 and CDR2 (germline): ENHRY, SYGVKD. The CDR3 reads CAISYGQEFYGYTF. CDR3 in DNA: TGTGCCATCAGCTACGGACAGGAATTCTATGGCTACACCTTC.

The rearrangement links TRBV10-2 to TRBJ2-3, with 8 bases lining up with TRBD1. The length of the CDR3 is 16 residues. V dropped 4 bases and J dropped 0; count of bases not matched to a gene: 6. CDR1 and CDR2 (germline): WSHSY, SAAADI. The CDR3 coding sequence is TGCGCCAGCAGTGGAGGAGGGGACAGGAGCACAGATACGCAGTATTTT. Residues: CASSGGGDRSTDTQYF.

The chain recombines TRBV14 with TRBJ2-2; D gene ambiguous. CDR1 and CDR2 (germline): SGHDN, FVKESK. The CDR3 extends over 14 amino acids. The V gene lost 0 bases and the J gene lost 3 bases, with 5 bases spanning the gap. DNA for the CDR3: TGTGCCAGCAGCCAAGACAGTTACACCGGGGAGCTGTTTTTT. Translating it yields CASSQDSYTGELFF.

This chain uses TRBV2 with TRBJ1-1; no clear D. Germline CDR1 SNHLY, CDR2 FYNNEI. The CDR3 runs to 15 residues. Trimming left V 6 bases short and J 0 bases short, with 14 bases between. The CDR3 nucleotides read TGTGCCAGCAGGGAGACGGCGGTTGTGAACACTGAAGCTTTCTTT. Protein sequence: CASRETAVVNTEAFF. Variable domain in full (rest from reference TRBV2 and TRBJ1-1): EPEVTQTPSHQVTQMGQEVILRCVPISNHLYFYWYRQILGQKVEFLVSFYNNEISEKSEIFDDQFSVERPDGSNFTLKIRSTKLEDSAMYFCASRETAVVNTEAFFGQGTRLTVV.

The chain recombines TRBV7-6 with TRBJ1-2, with D possibly matching TRBD1 (5 bases). The V gene lost 1 base and the J gene lost 4 bases, with 13 bases spanning the gap. The CDR3 is 15 residues long. Germline assignment: CDR1 SGHVS and CDR2 FNYEAQ. In nucleotides, the CDR3 is TGTGCCAGCAGCTTAGGGCCGGGGCAGTTCTATGGCTACACCTTC. Encoded protein: CASSLGPGQFYGYTF.

Only a few counts were recorded for this clone. The rearrangement joins TRBV7-2 to TRBJ2-7; the D gene is possibly TRBD2 (6 bases). V lost 3 bases to trimming and J lost 4 bases, with 13 bases between them. This CDR3 has 14 residues. Per the germline V gene, CDR1 is SGHTA and CDR2 is FQGNSA. Here the CDR3 DNA reads TGTGCCAGCAGCTTTTCGGGGGTGGGGTACGAGCAGTACTTC. This sequence encodes CASSFSGVGYEQYF.